These T cell receptor beta chains were read from a single sample in a study of blood T cell repertoires in COVID-19. Data came from immunoSEQ multiplex PCR; TCRdb stores just in-frame clones and leaves some out. Of 220,000 or so clones in the sample, around 81% are singletons; the top ten hold around 3%. The sequenced sample was peripheral blood. Receptor source: a woman between 25 and 40 years old who had recovered from COVID-19. Both conserved end residues are part of each CDR3. Each record gives: J gene, V gene, CDR3 protein.

TRBJ1-2 | TRBV10-3 | CAISETQANYGYTF
TRBJ2-7 | TRBV28 | CASSFPVYEQYF
TRBJ2-1 | TRBV5-1 | CASSWTGGDEQFF
TRBJ2-7 | TRBV24-1 | CATSDSATGAYEQYF
TRBJ2-7 | TRBV27 | CASSLYAGVTYEQYF
TRBJ2-7 | TRBV29-1 | CSVPILNRGAYEQYF
TRBJ1-5 | TRBV11-3 | CASSADRDQPQHF
TRBJ2-7 | TRBV5-1 | CASSLSALREQYF
TRBJ1-5 | TRBV28 | CAITLGQSNQPQHF
TRBJ2-1 | TRBV9 | CASSPEGEGEQFF
TRBJ2-2 | TRBV10-3 | CAIRDRVHTGELFF
TRBJ2-7 | TRBV4-1 | CASSQSGNEQYF
TRBJ1-1 | TRBV7-9 | CASISGGEGTEAFF
TRBJ2-3 | TRBV7-9 | CASSSPLAESSPDTQYF
TRBJ2-1 | TRBV5-1 | CASSSGGLAVYNEQFF
TRBJ2-7 | TRBV28 | CASREAGGITYEQYF
TRBJ1-1 | TRBV28 | CASSFETGGLNTEAFF
TRBJ2-7 | TRBV10-3 | CAISEGTNYEQYF
TRBJ2-5 | TRBV5-1 | CASSLSGRVETQYF
TRBJ2-7 | TRBV5-5 | CASSHYRGASYEQYF
TRBJ2-1 | TRBV23-1 | CASSQSYGCSYNEQFF
TRBJ2-3 | TRBV27 | CASSLSFVEVFTDTQYF
TRBJ2-7 | TRBV11-2 | CASSLSFWDNSYEQYF